What follows is one TCR beta chain and its context. Method: immunoSEQ multiplex PCR; TCRdb's copy keeps in-frame clones and lacks some. The sample lists approximately 90,000 clones, over 80% seen once, with 2% to 2.5% in the top ten. V was pared by 6 bases and J by 5 bases, with 10 bases of the junction left unmatched. The CDR3 contains 15 residues. CDR1 is MNHEY and CDR2 is SVGAGI in the germline V gene. The sample comes from a study of PD-L1 blockade in urothelial cancer. The time point is: pretreatment peripheral blood. The sequence was collected from a man in his fifties or sixties with urothelial cancer. This chain connects TRBV6-5 to TRBJ1-5; 7 bases fit TRBD1. The starting material was PBMCs, obtained around atezolizumab (anti-PD-L1) treatment. CDR3 sequence reads: CASRDRRLSDQPQHF. As DNA, the CDR3 is TGTGCCAGCAGGGACAGGCGACTGTCGGATCAGCCCCAGCATTTT.